These T cell receptor beta chains were read from a single sample in a study of shared clonotypes between healthy human individuals. Profiled with immunoSEQ multiplex PCR; TCRdb holds only in-frame clones, not every one. The data hold about 1 million clones, with approximately 76% observed a single time. What was sequenced was memory CD4+ T cells sorted from blood. The receptors were sampled from a man between 18 and 35 years old in good health. The CDR3 runs from the conserved cysteine through the conserved F or W. Each record gives: J gene, clone size, D gene, V gene, CDR3 DNA, CDR3 protein. The D gene is left open where the match is weak. The size of a clone is reported for some rows only, either as once, few or many, or as a class for expanded clones.

TRBJ1-2 | - | - | TRBV10-3 | TGTGCCATCAGTGAGAATCCGGGACGGCAGAACTATGGCTACACCTTC | CAISENPGRQNYGYTF
TRBJ1-1 | few | - | TRBV28 | TGTGCCAGCAGTTTGGCCAGGCCGGACACTGAAGCTTTCTTT | CASSLARPDTEAFF
TRBJ2-4 | - | - | TRBV7-2 | TGTGCCAGCAGCTTAGATGATGGGGTGGGCATTCAGTACTTC | CASSLDDGVGIQYF
TRBJ2-1 | - | TRBD1 | TRBV5-1 | TGCGCCAGCAGCCTAAGGACAGGGGGTAGCTACAATGAGCAGTTCTTC | CASSLRTGGSYNEQFF
TRBJ2-7 | many | TRBD2 | TRBV5-1 | TGCGCCAGCAGTTACGCCGGGACTAACGCCTACGAGCAGTACTTC | CASSYAGTNAYEQYF
TRBJ2-3 | - | - | TRBV9 | TGTGCCAGCAGCGTAGATGCGTGGGCTAGCGGCACAGATACGCAGTATTTT | CASSVDAWASGTDTQYF
TRBJ2-1 | - | TRBD2 | TRBV5-8 | TGTGCCAGCAGCTTGGGGCCCCGAGACGGACTAGCGGGAAAAAGAAATGAGCAGTTCTTC | CASSLGPRDGLAGKRNEQFF
TRBJ2-7 | - | TRBD2 | TRBV10-3 | TGTGCCATCAGGGGGACTAGCGGGGACTACGAGCAGTACTTC | CAIRGTSGDYEQYF
TRBJ1-5 | - | - | TRBV2 | TGTGCCGGGAGCTCAGGCAGCAATCAGCCCCAGCATTTT | CAGSSGSNQPQHF
TRBJ1-5 | - | TRBD1 | TRBV5-1 | TGCGCCAGCAGCCCGGACAGGGGTGAGCAGCCCCAGCATTTT | CASSPDRGEQPQHF
TRBJ2-2 | - | - | TRBV10-1 | TGCGCCAGCAGGGAGTCAACCGGGGAGCTGTTTTTT | CASRESTGELFF
TRBJ2-3 | - | TRBD2 | TRBV9 | TGTGCCAGCAGCGTAGGCGGGGGGAGATATAGCACAGATACGCAGTATTTT | CASSVGGGRYSTDTQYF
TRBJ2-7 | few | - | TRBV30 | TGTGCCTGGGACAGGGAGGGCTACGAGCAGTACTTC | CAWDREGYEQYF
TRBJ2-5 | - | - | TRBV10-2 | TGCGCCAGCAGTGAGGAACTAGCGACAGGAAGGGAGACCCAGTACTTC | CASSEELATGRETQYF
TRBJ1-1 | few | TRBD1 | TRBV10-1 | TGCGCCAGCAAGGGACAGGGAGACACTGAAGCTTTCTTT | CASKGQGDTEAFF
TRBJ2-1 | few | TRBD2 | TRBV19 | TGTGCCAGTAGTCCCTGGACTAGTGATGAGCAGTTCTTC | CASSPWTSDEQFF
TRBJ2-7 | - | TRBD2 | TRBV28 | TGTGCCAGCACGTATTACGGGGGGGGGACCTACGAGCAGTACTTC | CASTYYGGGTYEQYF